What follows are 31 T cell receptor beta chains derived from one specimen sequenced in a study of siplizumab effects on memory and regulatory T cells (dated by TCRdb to 2018 to 2020). Library creation used the immunoSEQ multiplex PCR assay. TCRdb provides this immuneACCESS table in a form limited to in-frame rearrangements. Some clones are lacking; in checked studies, under half of them reflect an unresolved V gene, and why the rest are absent is not known. Recorded for this sample are 12,000 or so clones; approximately 39% of them occurred a single time. In total, the top ten clones hold roughly a tenth of the sample. These receptors lack a known antigen. Cells in the mixed lymphocyte reaction were cultured together at 37 degrees C for around 6 days. Specimen: CFSE-low (dividing) CD8+ T cells sorted from an allogeneic mixed lymphocyte reaction. Every receptor here comes from a human donor in good health; the cells came from an allogeneic mixed lymphocyte reaction.

CDR3 sequence: CASSETGMNTEAFF. The CDR3 DNA reads as TGTGCCAGCAGCGAGACAGGAATGAACACTGAAGCTTTCTTT. The chain couples TRBV9 to TRBJ1-1; possibly TRBD1 for D (6 bases). Germline lookup yields CDR1 SGDLS and CDR2 YYNGEE. The V and J ends lost 3 bases and 0 bases respectively, with 9 bases between them. The CDR3 has 14 residues.

The chain uses TRBV19 and TRBJ2-1, with D uncertain. Trimming left V 2 bases short and J 2 bases short, with 10 bases between. This CDR3 spans 15 amino acids. Germline V CDR1 and CDR2: LNHDA, SQIVND (reference sequence). DNA of the CDR3: TGTGCCAGTAGTATAATCGGAAACACCTACAATGAGCAGTTCTTC. As protein: CASSIIGNTYNEQFF.

This clone is categorized as medium-sized (0.01 to 0.1%). The V gene is TRBV27, the J gene TRBJ2-3; D is uncertain. V lost 0 bases and J lost 5, with 9 bases in between. The CDR3 spans 14 residues. Germline V gives CDR1 MNHEY, CDR2 SMNVEV (reference sequence). The CDR3 sequence is CASSLSMGLDTQYF. The DNA of the CDR3 is TGTGCCAGCAGTTTATCGATGGGGTTAGATACGCAGTATTTT.

The chain joins TRBV27 to TRBJ2-2; D is uncertain. This CDR3 spans 17 amino acids. Trimming removed 6 bases at V and 4 bases at J, with 21 bases between. Germline lookup yields CDR1 MNHEY and CDR2 SMNVEV (reference sequence). CDR3 DNA: TGTGCCAGCAGCTCTTTGTTTGCGGACGGAGTCACCGGGGAGCTGTTTTTT. This gives the protein CASSSLFADGVTGELFF.

This clone is judged medium-sized. V is TRBV27 and J is TRBJ2-7; a weak D match, TRBD1 (8 bases). Trimming removed 5 bases from V and 2 bases from J, with 16 bases in between. The CDR3 has 15 residues. Germline CDR1 is MNHEY and CDR2 is SMNVEV (reference sequence). CDR3 DNA sequence: TGTGCCAGCAGTACAGGGGGGGGCAGAACCTACGAGCAGTACTTC. Amino acid sequence: CASSTGGGRTYEQYF.

As regards this clone: A much larger clone differs by one base, so this may be a read error. The chain recombines TRBV9 with TRBJ2-7; D gene unclear. The CDR3 runs to 13 residues. Germline V gene sequence: CDR1 SGDLS, CDR2 YYNGEE. CDR3 bases: TGTGCCAGCAGCGTAGGGGTCAACTACGGGCAGTACTTC. Its translation: CASSVGVNYGQYF.

V and J are TRBV4-1 and TRBJ2-3, with D uncertain. V shed 3 bases and J shed 5 bases, with 3 bases lying between them. Germline V CDR1 and CDR2: MGHRA, YSYEKL. This CDR3 has 11 amino acids. This CDR3 is CASSQGDTQYF. CDR3 in DNA: TGCGCCAGCAGCCAGGGAGATACGCAGTATTTT.

The J gene is TRBJ1-5, the V gene TRBV4-1, with 10 bases fitting TRBD1. The CDR3 sequence is 17 residues long. Germline CDR1 and CDR2: MGHRA and YSYEKL. V lost 0 bases, J lost 2 bases, and 4 bases stayed unmatched. Written as DNA, the CDR3 is TGCGCCAGCAGCCAAGAATCAGGGACAGGGGGCAATCAGCCCCAGCATTTT. Its translation is CASSQESGTGGNQPQHF.

This clone has ten or more counts. This chain links TRBV29-1 with TRBJ2-2; 12 nucleotides match TRBD2. The CDR3 totals 15 residues. The V and J ends lost 0 bases and 7 bases, in that order; junction bases with no gene match: 3. CDR1 SQVTM and CDR2 ANQGSEA come from the germline V gene. CDR3 DNA: TGCAGCGTTGAAGATACGACTAGCGGGGGCGGGGAGCTGTTTTTT. This encodes CSVEDTTSGGGELFF.

The chain employs TRBV27 and TRBJ1-5; D may be TRBD1 (5 bases). The length of the CDR3 is 14 residues. CDR1 and CDR2 (germline): MNHEY, SMNVEV (reference sequence). V lost 7 bases to trimming and J lost 4 bases, with 14 bases between them. This CDR3 reads CASTKSGSNQPQHF. In nucleotides, the CDR3 is TGTGCCAGCACAAAATCAGGGTCGAATCAGCCCCAGCATTTT.

Notes on this clone: This could be a read error, since a much larger clone is one nucleotide away. Distinct nucleotide sequences in the sample also encode this CDR3. The V and J genes are TRBV7-9 and TRBJ1-1; 7 nucleotides match TRBD1. The germline V gene encodes CDR1 SEHNR and CDR2 FQNEAQ (reference sequence). This CDR3 is 15 amino acids long. The CDR3 loop reads CASRGEEGISTEAFF. In DNA form, the CDR3 reads TGCGCCAGCAGGGGGGAAGAGGGGATAAGCACTGAAGCTTTCTTT.

In this sample, this clone is medium-sized (0.01 to 0.1%). This chain connects TRBV19 to TRBJ2-7; 9 bases are a match to TRBD1. CDR3 length: 14 amino acids. Germline-derived CDR1 and CDR2 are LNHDA and SQIVND (reference sequence). The junction had 9 bases not matched to a gene; V was cut back by 9 bases and J by 3 bases. CDR3 amino acids: CASSAGQGYYEQYF. For the CDR3, the DNA is TGTGCCAGCTCAGCCGGACAGGGGTACTACGAGCAGTACTTC.

The CDR3 bases are TGTGCCAGCAGCTTAGGGGGAGTGAACACTGAAGCTTTCTTT. It is translated as CASSLGGVNTEAFF. This chain links TRBV7-9 with TRBJ1-1; D is ambiguous. This CDR3 spans 14 amino acids. Per germline, CDR1 SEHNR and CDR2 FQNEAQ (reference sequence). Trimming stripped 1 base from V and 0 bases from J, with 6 bases between. The whole variable domain, remainder taken from reference TRBV7-9 and TRBJ1-1, is DTGVSQNPRHKITKRGQNVTFRCDPISEHNRLYWYRQTLGQGPEFLTYFQNEAQLEKSRLLSDRFSAERPKGSFSTLEIQRTEQGDSAMYLCASSLGGVNTEAFFGQGTRLTVV.

This rearrangement joins TRBV27 to TRBJ2-5, with TRBD2 identical over 7 bases. TRBJ2-7 matches the DNA end more closely, so the J call is doubtful. This CDR3 has 14 amino acids. Looked up from germline, CDR1 is MNHEY and CDR2 is SMNVEV (reference sequence). CDR3 nucleotide sequence: TGTGCCAGCAGTTTGGGACTACGGCCCTACGAGCAGTACTTC. Translation: CASSLGLRPYEQYF.

The chain is built from TRBV7-6 and TRBJ1-1, with unresolved D. The CDR3 has 14 amino acids. CDR1 SGHVS and CDR2 FNYEAQ come from the germline V gene. V lost 3 bases, J lost 1 base, and 9 bases lay in between. The CDR3 sequence is CASSLVLGNTEAFF. CDR3 DNA: TGTGCCAGCAGCTTGGTTCTGGGGAACACTGAAGCTTTCTTT.

V and J are TRBV10-1 and TRBJ1-2, with D unclear. V shed 0 bases and J shed 3 bases, with 11 bases lying between them. Per germline, CDR1 WNHNN and CDR2 SYGVQD (reference sequence). CDR3 length equals 15 residues. The CDR3 DNA reads TGCGCCAGCAGTGAGTCTGACCCTACGTACTATGGCTACACCTTC. This gives the protein CASSESDPTYYGYTF.

The chain recombines TRBV6-5 with TRBJ1-6; D remains unclear. V was clipped by 8 bases and J by 14 bases, with 16 bases between them. CDR1 MNHEY and CDR2 SVGAGI come from the germline V gene. This CDR3 spans 12 amino acids. DNA for the CDR3: TGTGCCAGCTGTGAGGGCATGGGTACCCTCCACTTT. Its protein product is CASCEGMGTLHF.

This clone was picked up a small number of times. The chain carries TRBV6-1 and TRBJ1-1; perhaps TRBD1 as D (6 bases). The length of the CDR3 is 14 residues. Germline V lookup: CDR1 MNHNS, CDR2 SASEGT. Trimming took 6 bases from V and 0 from J, leaving 11 bases between them. CDR3 amino acids: CASRQGYMNTEAFF. In DNA, the CDR3 is TGTGCCAGCAGGCAGGGGTATATGAACACTGAAGCTTTCTTT.

J is TRBJ1-1 and V is TRBV4-1; D perhaps matches TRBD1 (6 bases). Looked up from germline, CDR1 is MGHRA and CDR2 is YSYEKL. The CDR3 covers 15 residues. The germline V and J ends were trimmed by 2 bases and 5 bases, with 15 bases remaining between them. The CDR3 nucleotides read TGCGCCAGCAGCCAAAGTCAGGGGTCGTGGACTGAAGCTTTCTTT. Translated, it gives CASSQSQGSWTEAFF.

The chain has TRBV7-9 and TRBJ2-7; D gene uncertain. Trimming cost V 2 bases and J 2 bases, with 10 bases left between them. CDR1 and CDR2 from the germline V gene are SEHNR and FQNEAQ (reference sequence). The CDR3 is 14 residues long. CDR3 nucleotides: TGTGCCAGCAGCTTACCCCTAGACCCCTACGAGCAGTACTTC. Translating it yields CASSLPLDPYEQYF.

This clone was observed a handful of times. Here the CDR3 reads CSVGGVGLTEAFF. The CDR3, as DNA: TGCAGCGTTGGTGGTGTTGGGTTGACTGAAGCTTTCTTT. This rearrangement joins TRBV29-1 to TRBJ1-1; D is undetermined. The V end lost 4 bases, the J end lost 5 bases, and 14 bases lay between the germline ends. Germline lookup yields CDR1 SQVTM and CDR2 ANQGSEA. CDR3 length equals 13 residues.

Only a few counts were recorded for this clone. The sample holds other DNA sequences that translate to the same CDR3. The chain recombines TRBV7-9 with TRBJ2-7, with 7 bases that match TRBD2. Trimming cost V 10 bases and J 2 bases; bases outside gene matches: 14. Germline-derived CDR1 and CDR2 are SEHNR and FQNEAQ (reference sequence). The CDR3 totals 15 residues. The CDR3 DNA is TGTGCCACTCATACGGGGGAGGGAAACCCCTACGAGCAGTACTTC. Encoded protein: CATHTGEGNPYEQYF.

The rearrangement uses TRBV27 and TRBJ2-5, with 8 positions matching TRBD2. CDR3 length: 14 amino acids. Trimming took 2 bases from V and 5 from J; bases not matched to a gene: 4. CDR1 is MNHEY, CDR2 SMNVEV, per germline (reference sequence). The CDR3 region is CASSLGGGRETQYF. As DNA, the CDR3 is TGTGCCAGCAGTTTAGGCGGGGGGAGGGAGACCCAGTACTTC.

This clone rates as medium-sized. This rearrangement joins TRBV6-6 to TRBJ1-5; D possibly corresponds to TRBD1 (6 bases). The CDR3 extends over 15 amino acids. Germline lookup yields CDR1 MNHNY and CDR2 SVGAGI (reference sequence). The V and J ends lost 7 bases and 3 bases respectively, with 16 bases between them. The chain's CDR3 is CASTTEEGVNQPQHF. CDR3 sequence (DNA): TGTGCCAGCACCACCGAGGAGGGGGTCAATCAGCCCCAGCATTTT.

In its sample, this clone was seen a few times. The rearrangement joins TRBV13 to TRBJ2-1; 9 bases are shared with TRBD2. The CDR3 consists of 19 residues. CDR1 PRHDT and CDR2 FYEKMQ come from the germline V gene (reference sequence). Losses at the gene ends were 5 bases for V and 0 bases for J; bases not matched to a gene: 14. The CDR3 here is CASSPESAGGPGSYNEQFF. The CDR3, as DNA: TGTGCCAGCAGCCCCGAATCTGCGGGAGGGCCGGGCTCCTACAATGAGCAGTTCTTC.

This clone appeared a few times. The chain carries TRBV19 and TRBJ2-7; no reliable D call. CDR1 LNHDA and CDR2 SQIVND come from the germline V gene (reference sequence). V was trimmed by 6 bases and J by 3 bases, leaving 12 bases between them. The CDR3 extends over 13 amino acids. The CDR3 coding sequence is TGTGCCAGTAGAGAGCAAGCATACTACGAGCAGTACTTC. Translating it yields CASREQAYYEQYF.

This clone has more than one count but fewer than ten. The CDR3, as DNA: TGTGCCAGCAGCTTAACGGGCCAGGGGGTGACTGAAGCTTTCTTT. It specifies CASSLTGQGVTEAFF. The chain is built from TRBV7-3 and TRBJ1-1; 7 positions agree with TRBD1. V dropped 0 bases and J dropped 5; count of bases not matched to a gene: 6. The germline gives CDR1 SGHTA, CDR2 FQGTGA. The CDR3 consists of 15 residues.

This clone was counted only a few times. This chain connects TRBV19 to TRBJ2-1, with TRBD2 matching over 13 bases. Germline lookup yields CDR1 LNHDA and CDR2 SQIVND (reference sequence). CDR3 length equals 17 residues. J lost 4 bases, V lost 5 bases, and 8 bases had no gene match. As DNA, the CDR3 is TGTGCCAGTAGTGCTACTAGCGGGGGGGCCTCTTACAATGAGCAGTTCTTC. Its translation is CASSATSGGASYNEQFF.

The chain recombines TRBV18 with TRBJ2-3, with D possibly matching TRBD2 (6 bases). Germline V gene sequence: CDR1 KGHSH, CDR2 LQKENI. The CDR3 sequence is 12 residues long. Deletions cut 8 bases from V and 2 bases from J, with 8 bases between. CDR3 in amino acids: CASREITDTQYF. CDR3 coding DNA: TGTGCCAGCCGGGAGATCACAGATACGCAGTATTTT.

The chain uses TRBV27 and TRBJ2-2; D uncertain. This CDR3 has 16 amino acids. The germline gives CDR1 MNHEY, CDR2 SMNVEV (reference sequence). With 8 bases removed from V and 0 bases from J, the gap between germline ends came to 16 bases. CDR3 residues: CASASPGVTNTGELFF. The CDR3 DNA follows: TGTGCCAGCGCGAGTCCTGGGGTTACGAACACCGGGGAGCTGTTTTTT.

The chain combines TRBV5-6 with TRBJ1-5; D remains ambiguous. V dropped 0 bases and J dropped 0 bases, with 4 bases sitting between them. Looked up from germline, CDR1 is SGHDT and CDR2 is YYEEEE. CDR3 length equals 14 residues. DNA for the CDR3: TGTGCCAGCAGCTTGGGGGGTAGCAATCAGCCCCAGCATTTT. It specifies CASSLGGSNQPQHF.